This T cell receptor (beta chain) emerged from a study of shared clonotypes between healthy human individuals. Naive CD8 cells, CD45RO-negative and positively selected for CCR7, excluded terminally differentiated effector memory CD45RA+ cells. With V trimmed by 7 bases and J by 3 bases, 13 bases remained unmatched. Per germline, CDR1 SEHNR and CDR2 FQNEAQ (reference sequence). The CDR3 has 16 residues. TCRdb's copy holds only in-frame clones and misses some; the assay was immunoSEQ multiplex PCR. The sample holds about 2 million clones, approximately 94% seen once. This rearrangement joins TRBV7-9 to TRBJ2-3; 7 bases map to TRBD2. This clonotype originated in a man aged 18 to 29 in good health. Sequenced sample: naive CD8+ T cells sorted from blood. The CDR3 sequence: CASTYLAAIGTDTQYF. The DNA of the CDR3 is TGTGCCAGCACCTACCTAGCGGCTATCGGGACAGATACGCAGTATTTT. Variable domain in full (rest from reference TRBV7-9 and TRBJ2-3): DTGVSQNPRHKITKRGQNVTFRCDPISEHNRLYWYRQTLGQGPEFLTYFQNEAQLEKSRLLSDRFSAERPKGSFSTLEIQRTEQGDSAMYLCASTYLAAIGTDTQYFGPGTRLTVL.